This T cell receptor beta chain is from a study of glioma-infiltrating T cells. This clonotype was seen at least ten times. The target antigen is unknown. CDR1 is SEHNR and CDR2 is FQNEAQ in the germline V gene (reference sequence). Trimming cost V 2 bases and J 4 bases, with 8 bases left between them. The length of the CDR3 is 14 residues. TCR alpha and beta CDR3 regions were amplified from RNA using iRepertoire nested multiplex PCR. For one-step reverse transcription and amplification, about 90-400 ng of tissue mRNA or PBMC total RNA was used. TCRdb fed the multiplex PCR reads into MiXCR, producing one record per CDR3 protein. The sample has around 190,000 distinct CDR3 sequences; 30% to 40% are singletons. Study findings and constraints: Gliomas, especially low-grade, showed above-expected tissue-blood divergence; non-neoplastic patients showed below. CDR3 overlap between tissue and blood was very small.

This chain connects TRBV7-9 to TRBJ2-2, with D hard to call. The sequence was obtained from a human donor with low-grade glioma or glioblastoma, undergoing nonglioma brain surgery, or in good health (not recorded which). Source material: glioma tissue, nonneoplastic brain tissue, or PBMCs (not recorded which). In nucleotides, the CDR3 is TGTGCCAGCAGCTTAAGCGCACCCACCGGGGAGCTGTTTTTT. This gives the protein CASSLSAPTGELFF.